Described below is a single T cell receptor beta chain sequence and its context. Antigen specificity is unknown. The trim removed 5 bases at V and 6 bases at J, leaving 14 bases unmatched. The CDR3 is 16 amino acids. In germline, CDR1 is ENHRY, CDR2 SYGVKD. At sampling all donors were nominally healthy, likely with unrecorded immune exposures. The entry originates in a study of cytomegalovirus exposure and HLA in healthy donors. PCR amplification relied on 60 Vbeta primers (plus 13 Jbeta primers). The assay was immunoSEQ multiplex PCR, and TCRdb's table has in-frame clones only and misses some. The sample consists of roughly 150,000 clones, approximately 73% of them appearing once. Whole-study results and caveats: Sequencing likely caused a cluster of highly shared sequence variants. A later analysis linked more than 15,000 TCR beta sequences to HLA alleles at 0.05 false discovery rate. Among immune exposure information, only CMV serostatus was available.

V usage is TRBV10-3 and J usage is TRBJ2-3, with TRBD2 matching over 7 bases. The sequence was collected from a woman between 18 and 29 years old in good health and CMV-seronegative. Sequenced: PBMCs. The CDR3 nucleotides read TGTGCCATCAGTTCCGTAGCGGGCGGACAAAGGGATACGCAGTATTTT. Protein product: CAISSVAGGQRDTQYF.